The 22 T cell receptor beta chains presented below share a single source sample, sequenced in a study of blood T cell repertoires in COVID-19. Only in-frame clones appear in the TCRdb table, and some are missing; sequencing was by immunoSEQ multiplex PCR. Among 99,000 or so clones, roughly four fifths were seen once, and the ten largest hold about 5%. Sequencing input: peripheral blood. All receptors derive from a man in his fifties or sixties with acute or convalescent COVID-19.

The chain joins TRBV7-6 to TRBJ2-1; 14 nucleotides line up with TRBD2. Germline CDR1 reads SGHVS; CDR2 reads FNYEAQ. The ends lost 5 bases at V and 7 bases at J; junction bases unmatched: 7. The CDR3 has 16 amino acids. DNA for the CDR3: TGTGCCAGCAGCACCCCCCGGACTAGCGGGAGGAATGAGCAGTTCTTC. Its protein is CASSTPRTSGRNEQFF.

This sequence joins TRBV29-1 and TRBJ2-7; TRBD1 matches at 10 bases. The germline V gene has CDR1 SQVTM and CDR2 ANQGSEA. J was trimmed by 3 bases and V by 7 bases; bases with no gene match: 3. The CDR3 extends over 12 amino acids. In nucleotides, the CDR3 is TGCAGCGCAGGACAGGGGGGCTACGAGCAGTACTTC. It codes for CSAGQGGYEQYF.

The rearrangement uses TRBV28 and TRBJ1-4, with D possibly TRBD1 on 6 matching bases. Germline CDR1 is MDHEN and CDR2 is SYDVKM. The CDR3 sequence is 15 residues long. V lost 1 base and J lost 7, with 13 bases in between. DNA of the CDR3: TGTGCCAGCAGTTTATCGGGGACAAATACTGAAAAACTGTTTTTT. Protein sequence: CASSLSGTNTEKLFF.

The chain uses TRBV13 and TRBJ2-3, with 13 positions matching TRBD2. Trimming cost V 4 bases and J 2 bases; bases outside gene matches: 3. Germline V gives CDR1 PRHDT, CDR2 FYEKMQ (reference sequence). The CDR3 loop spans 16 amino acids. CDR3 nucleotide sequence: TGTGCCAGCAGCTGGGGACTAGCGGGACCCACAGATACGCAGTATTTT. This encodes CASSWGLAGPTDTQYF.

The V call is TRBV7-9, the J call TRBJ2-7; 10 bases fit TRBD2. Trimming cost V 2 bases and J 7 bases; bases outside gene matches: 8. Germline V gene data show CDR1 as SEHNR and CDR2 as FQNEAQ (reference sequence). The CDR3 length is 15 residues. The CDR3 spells CASSLTSGKRGEQYF. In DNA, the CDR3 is TGTGCCAGCAGCTTAACTAGCGGGAAGAGAGGGGAGCAGTACTTC.

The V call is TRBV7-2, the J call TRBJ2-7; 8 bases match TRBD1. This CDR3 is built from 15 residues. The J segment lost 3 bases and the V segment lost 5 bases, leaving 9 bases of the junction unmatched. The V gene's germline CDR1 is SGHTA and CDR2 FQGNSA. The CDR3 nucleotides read TGTGCCAGCAGCCCGAGGCAGGGGGCGCACTACGAGCAGTACTTC. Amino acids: CASSPRQGAHYEQYF.

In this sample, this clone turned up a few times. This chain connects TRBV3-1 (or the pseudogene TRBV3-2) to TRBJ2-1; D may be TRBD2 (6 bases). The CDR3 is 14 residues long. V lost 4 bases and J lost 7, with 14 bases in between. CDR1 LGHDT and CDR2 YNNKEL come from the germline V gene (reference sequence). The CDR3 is CASSPGEQENEQFF. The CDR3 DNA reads TGTGCCAGCAGCCCGGGAGAGCAGGAAAATGAGCAGTTCTTC.

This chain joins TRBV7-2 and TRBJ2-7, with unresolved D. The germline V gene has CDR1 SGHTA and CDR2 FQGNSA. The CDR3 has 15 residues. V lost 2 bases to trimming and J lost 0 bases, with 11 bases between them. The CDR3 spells CASSLHSLNSYEQYF. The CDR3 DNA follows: TGTGCCAGCAGCTTACACAGCCTGAACTCCTACGAGCAGTACTTC.

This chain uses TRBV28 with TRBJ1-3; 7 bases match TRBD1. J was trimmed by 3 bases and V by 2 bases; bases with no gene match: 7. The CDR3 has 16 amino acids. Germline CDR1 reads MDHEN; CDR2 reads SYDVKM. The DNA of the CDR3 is TGTGCCAGCAGTTTAATCGAGGGGGCGGGTGGAAACACCATATATTTT. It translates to CASSLIEGAGGNTIYF. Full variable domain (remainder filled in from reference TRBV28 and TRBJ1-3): DVKVTQSSRYLVKRTGEKVFLECVQDMDHENMFWYRQDPGLGLRLIYFSYDVKMKEKGDIPEGYSVSREKKERFSLILESASTNQTSMYLCASSLIEGAGGNTIYFGEGSWLTVV.

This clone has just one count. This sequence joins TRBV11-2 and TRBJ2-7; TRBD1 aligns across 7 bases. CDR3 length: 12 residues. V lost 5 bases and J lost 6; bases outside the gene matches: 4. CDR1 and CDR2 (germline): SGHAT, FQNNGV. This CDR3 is CASSRDRSEQYF. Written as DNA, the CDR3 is TGTGCCAGCAGCCGGGACAGAAGCGAGCAGTACTTC. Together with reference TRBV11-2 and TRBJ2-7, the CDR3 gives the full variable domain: EAGVAQSPRYKIIEKRQSVAFWCNPISGHATLYWYQQILGQGPKLLIQFQNNGVVDDSQLPKDRFSAERLKGVDSTLKIQPAKLEDSAVYLCASSRDRSEQYFGPGTRLTVT.

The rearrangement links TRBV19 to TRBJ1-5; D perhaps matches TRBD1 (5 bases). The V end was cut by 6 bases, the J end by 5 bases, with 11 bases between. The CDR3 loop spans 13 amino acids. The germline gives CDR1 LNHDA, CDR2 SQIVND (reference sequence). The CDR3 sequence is CASRGTLYQPQHF. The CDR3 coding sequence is TGTGCCAGTAGAGGGACTCTTTATCAGCCCCAGCATTTT.

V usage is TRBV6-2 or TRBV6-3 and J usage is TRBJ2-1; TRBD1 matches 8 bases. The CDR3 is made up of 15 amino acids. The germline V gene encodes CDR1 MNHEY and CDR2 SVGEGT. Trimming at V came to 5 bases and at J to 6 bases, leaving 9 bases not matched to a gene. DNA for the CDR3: TGTGCCAGCAGTACGACAGGGGACGGGCGCAATGAGCAGTTCTTC. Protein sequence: CASSTTGDGRNEQFF.

CDR3 residues: CAWNFGQGGDGYTF. The CDR3 DNA reads TGTGCCTGGAATTTTGGACAGGGCGGTGATGGCTACACCTTC. The chain carries TRBV30 and TRBJ1-2, with 8 bases identical to TRBD1. With 4 bases clipped from V and 6 bases from J, the junction kept 10 bases outside the gene matches. Germline CDR1 reads GTSNPN; CDR2 reads SVGIG (reference sequence). The CDR3 extends over 14 amino acids.

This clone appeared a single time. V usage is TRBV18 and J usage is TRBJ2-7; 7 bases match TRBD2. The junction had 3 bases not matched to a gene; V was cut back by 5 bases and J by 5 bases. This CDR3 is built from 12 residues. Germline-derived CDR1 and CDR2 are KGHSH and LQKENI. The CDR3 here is CASSAGVNEQYF. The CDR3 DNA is TGTGCCAGCTCAGCGGGGGTGAACGAGCAGTACTTC. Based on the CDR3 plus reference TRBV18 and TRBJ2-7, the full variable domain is NAGVMQNPRHLVRRRGQEARLRCSPMKGHSHVYWYRQLPEEGLKFMVYLQKENIIDESGMPKERFSAEFPKEGPSILRIQQVVRGDSAAYFCASSAGVNEQYFGPGTRLTVT.

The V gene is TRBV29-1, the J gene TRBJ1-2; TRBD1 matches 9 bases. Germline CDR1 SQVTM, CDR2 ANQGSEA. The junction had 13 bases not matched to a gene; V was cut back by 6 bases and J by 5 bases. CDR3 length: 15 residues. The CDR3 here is CSVRTGAPQGYGYTF. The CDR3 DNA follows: TGCAGCGTCAGGACAGGGGCCCCCCAGGGGTATGGCTACACCTTC.

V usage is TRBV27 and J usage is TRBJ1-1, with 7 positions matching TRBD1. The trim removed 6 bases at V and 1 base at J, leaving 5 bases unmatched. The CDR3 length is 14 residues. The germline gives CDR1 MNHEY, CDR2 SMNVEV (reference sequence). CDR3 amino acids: CASRSEGANTEAFF. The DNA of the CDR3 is TGTGCCAGCAGGAGTGAGGGGGCGAACACTGAAGCTTTCTTT.

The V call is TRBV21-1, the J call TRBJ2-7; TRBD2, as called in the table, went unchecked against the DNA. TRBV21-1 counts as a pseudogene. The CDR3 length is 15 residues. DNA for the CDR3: TGTGCCAGCAGATTAACGGGACTCCGGCAGTACGAGCAGTACTTC. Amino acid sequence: CASRLTGLRQYEQYF.

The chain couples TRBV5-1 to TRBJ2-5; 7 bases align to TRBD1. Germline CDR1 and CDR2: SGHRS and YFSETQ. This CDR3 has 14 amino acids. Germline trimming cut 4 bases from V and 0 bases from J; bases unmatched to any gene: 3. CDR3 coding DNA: TGCGCCAGCAGCCTAGGGACAGACCAAGAGACCCAGTACTTC. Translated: CASSLGTDQETQYF.

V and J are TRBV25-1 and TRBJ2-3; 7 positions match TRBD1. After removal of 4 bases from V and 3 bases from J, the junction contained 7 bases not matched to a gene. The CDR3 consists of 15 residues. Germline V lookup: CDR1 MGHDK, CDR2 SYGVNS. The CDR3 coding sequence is TGTGCCAGCAGTGCGGGGACAGATTATACAGATACGCAGTATTTT. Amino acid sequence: CASSAGTDYTDTQYF.

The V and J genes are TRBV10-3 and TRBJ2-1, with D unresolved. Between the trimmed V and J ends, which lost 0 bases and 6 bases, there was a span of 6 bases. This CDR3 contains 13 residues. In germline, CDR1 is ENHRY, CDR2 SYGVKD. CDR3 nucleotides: TGTGCCATCAGTGAGTCGAATAGCAATGAGCAGTTCTTC. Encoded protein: CAISESNSNEQFF.

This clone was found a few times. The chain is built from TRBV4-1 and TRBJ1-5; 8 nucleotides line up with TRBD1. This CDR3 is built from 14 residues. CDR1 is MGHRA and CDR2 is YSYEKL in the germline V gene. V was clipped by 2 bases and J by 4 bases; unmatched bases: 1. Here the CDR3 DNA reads TGCGCCAGCAGCCAAACAGGGGGGAATCAGCCCCAGCATTTT. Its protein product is CASSQTGGNQPQHF.

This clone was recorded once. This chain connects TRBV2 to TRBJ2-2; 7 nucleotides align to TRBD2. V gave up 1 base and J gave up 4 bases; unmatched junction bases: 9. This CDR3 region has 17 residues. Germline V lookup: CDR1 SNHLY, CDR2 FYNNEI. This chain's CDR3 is CASSEGVGGPVTGELFF. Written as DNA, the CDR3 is TGTGCCAGCAGTGAAGGGGTGGGAGGGCCGGTCACCGGGGAGCTGTTTTTT. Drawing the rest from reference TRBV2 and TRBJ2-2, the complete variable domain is EPEVTQTPSHQVTQMGQEVILRCVPISNHLYFYWYRQILGQKVEFLVSFYNNEISEKSEIFDDQFSVERPDGSNFTLKIRSTKLEDSAMYFCASSEGVGGPVTGELFFGEGSRLTVL.